This T cell receptor (beta chain) was sequenced in a study of T cells in Graves' hyperthyroidism and ophthalmopathy (dated by TCRdb to the late 2010s). About the full investigation: To identify TCR V-J signatures that set the groups apart, the researchers used a discovery cohort of about a hundred patients, made up of roughly 40 with Graves' ophthalmopathy and some 55 with stable Graves' hyperthyroidism. Whether ophthalmopathy could be predicted prospectively was tested in an independent validation cohort made up of 18 to 20 hyperthyroidism patients plus 17 patients who later progressed to ophthalmopathy. The 80 to 100 discovery patients were randomly divided into training and test sets at a 7:3 ratio. The study also compared thyroid tissue and blood T-cell repertoires from roughly six Graves' hyperthyroidism patients. After blood sampling, hyperthyroidism patients were treated with methimazole at a starting dose of 30 mg daily, and ophthalmopathy patients were treated with high-dose intravenous methylprednisolone. The paper describes TCR Vbeta CDR3 sequencing of 135 peripheral blood samples, made up of 43 ophthalmopathy patients, around 78 hyperthyroidism patients and 17 progressor patients.

About this clonotype: Which antigen it targets is not known. No quality values exist for individual bases; no much larger clone is one base distant.

Stable Graves' hyperthyroidism was defined as no progression to ophthalmopathy during 18 months of follow-up. Hyperthyroidism patients were aged 18 to 65 years and newly diagnosed, with disease duration of less than 2 months. The study excluded patients with uncontrolled infections, other autoimmune diseases, pregnancy or lactation. Clinical symptoms, serum thyroxine and TRAb, thyroid ultrasound, and orbital computed tomography formed the basis for the diagnoses. Trizol reagent was used to extract total RNA, and RNA quality was then checked on an Agilent 2100 Bioanalyzer. V lost 6 bases and J lost 0 bases; the stretch between them is 18 bases long. CDR1 SGHTA and CDR2 FQGTGA are derived from the germline V gene. Spanning cysteine to phenylalanine, the CDR3 consists of 17 amino acids. Only the CDR3 DNA is retained, 51 bases long and in frame from the first base. What the research found in general, with its limitations: In cross-validation, a model built on a 13 V-J signature told ophthalmopathy apart from stable hyperthyroidism with over 85% sensitivity and approximately 81% specificity, and in testing the same model reached 80%/75%. In validation, the model predicted progression to ophthalmopathy a median of roughly 6.2 months before onset, with about 70% sensitivity and nearly 75% specificity. Sample size was not statistically predetermined, and blinding of investigators to group allocation was not performed. Most expanded thyroid clonotypes (frequency above 0.001) were also detected in blood, suggesting blood repertoires may reflect thyroid immune responses.

The TCR beta CDR3 regions were amplified from RNA transcripts. For the first round of RT-PCR on the TCR CDR3, the HTBI primer set was used together with the Qiagen OneStep RT-PCR kit. The libraries were constructed in a second round of multiplex PCR and then size-selected and purified. Sequencing of the libraries was done on an Illumina HiSeq2000 using paired-end 100 bp reads. In the original analysis: SOAPnuke was used to process the raw data, removing reads that contained adapters or uncalled bases, had a mean Phred below 15, or lacked an exact match to the constant primer or identifier. COPE v1.2.5 was used to merge high-quality paired reads, and clonotypes were defined as unique nucleotide sequences. Clonotypes were aligned to IMGT TRBV, TRBD and TRBJ reference segments using MiTCR v1.1. Only V-J combinations with frequency above 0.0001, covering roughly 99% of repertoires, were analysed. A TCS score was defined as the ratio between F50 (clonal expansion) and ExV (chaos), using BLOSUM62-based TCRdist between CDR3 peptides within each V-J. Welch's t-statistics and random forest reduced 450 to 600 V-J features to 10 to 15, which were used in a naive Bayes classifier (R e1071). TCRdb ran its own pipeline on the public reads, namely fastp trimming at Q25 and MiXCR clone calling, and kept in-frame beta chains. Identical CDR3 protein sequences are pooled into one entry, listed with their most common genes and DNA. These V and J calls rely on TCRdb rather than the paper's analysis. The sample records approximately 590,000 distinct CDR3 sequences, around 45% of which are singletons. The ten largest clones capture 8.2% of the sample.

The chain couples TRBV7-3 to TRBJ1-5; possibly the D gene is TRBD1, per 6 matching bases. The sequence was collected from a woman in her late teens or twenties with Graves' hyperthyroidism. Donor details come from another sample of the same person, matched by shared clones. The specimen was peripheral blood or thyroid tissue (not recorded which). The CDR3 protein is CASRPSRTDYSNQPQHF. The sequenced DNA: TGTGCCAGCAGGCCTTCCCGGACAGATTATAGCAATCAGCCCCAGCATTTT.